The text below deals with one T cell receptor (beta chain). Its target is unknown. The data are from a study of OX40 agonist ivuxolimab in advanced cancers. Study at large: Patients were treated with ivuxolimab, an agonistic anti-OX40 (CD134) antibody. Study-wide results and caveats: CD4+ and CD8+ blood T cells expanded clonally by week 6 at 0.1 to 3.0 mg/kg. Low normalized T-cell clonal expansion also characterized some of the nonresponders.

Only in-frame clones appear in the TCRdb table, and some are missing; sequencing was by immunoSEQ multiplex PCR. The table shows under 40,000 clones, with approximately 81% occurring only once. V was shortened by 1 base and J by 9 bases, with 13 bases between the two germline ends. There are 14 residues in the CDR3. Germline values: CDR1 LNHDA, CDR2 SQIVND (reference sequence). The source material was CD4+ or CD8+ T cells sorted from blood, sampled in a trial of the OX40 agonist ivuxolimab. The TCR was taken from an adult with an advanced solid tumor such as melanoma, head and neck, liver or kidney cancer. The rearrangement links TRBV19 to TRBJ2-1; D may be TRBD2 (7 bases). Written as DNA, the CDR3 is TGTGCCAGTAGTATAGCTCCGGGGGGCACTGAGCAGTTCTTC. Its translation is CASSIAPGGTEQFF.